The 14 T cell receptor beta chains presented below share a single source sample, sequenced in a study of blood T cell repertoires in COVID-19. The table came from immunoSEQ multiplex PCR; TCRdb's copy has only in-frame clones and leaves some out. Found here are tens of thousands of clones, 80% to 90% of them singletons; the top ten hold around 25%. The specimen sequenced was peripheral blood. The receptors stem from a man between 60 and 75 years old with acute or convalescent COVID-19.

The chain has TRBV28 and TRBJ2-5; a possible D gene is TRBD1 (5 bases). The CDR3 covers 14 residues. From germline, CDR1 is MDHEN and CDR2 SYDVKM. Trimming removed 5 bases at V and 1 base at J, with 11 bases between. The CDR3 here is CASSPPTAQETQYF. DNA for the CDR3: TGTGCCAGCAGTCCACCGACAGCCCAAGAGACCCAGTACTTC.

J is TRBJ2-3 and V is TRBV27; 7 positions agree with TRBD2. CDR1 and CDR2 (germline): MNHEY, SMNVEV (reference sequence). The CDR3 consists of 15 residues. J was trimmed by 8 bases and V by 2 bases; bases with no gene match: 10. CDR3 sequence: CASSLSPPTSATQYF. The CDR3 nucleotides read TGTGCCAGCAGTTTAAGCCCCCCTACTAGCGCTACGCAGTATTTT.

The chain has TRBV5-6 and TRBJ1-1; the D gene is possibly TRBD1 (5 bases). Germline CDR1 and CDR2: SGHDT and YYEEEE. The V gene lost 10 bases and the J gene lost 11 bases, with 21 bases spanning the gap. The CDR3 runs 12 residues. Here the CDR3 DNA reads TGTGCCCGCGATCTTCTCGGGGGGAGGGCTTTCTTT. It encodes CARDLLGGRAFF.

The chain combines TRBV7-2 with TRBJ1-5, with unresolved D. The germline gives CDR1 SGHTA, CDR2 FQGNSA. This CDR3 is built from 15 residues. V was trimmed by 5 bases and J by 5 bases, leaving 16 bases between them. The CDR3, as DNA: TGTGCCAGCAGCGACCAGACACTCTCTCATCAGCCCCAGCATTTT. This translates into CASSDQTLSHQPQHF.

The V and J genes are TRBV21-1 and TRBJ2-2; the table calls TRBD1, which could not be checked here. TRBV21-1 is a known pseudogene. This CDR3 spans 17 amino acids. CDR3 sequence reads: CASNASRWSSNTGELFF. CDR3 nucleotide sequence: TGTGCCAGCAACGCTTCACGATGGTCCAGTAACACCGGGGAGCTGTTTTTT.

The CDR3 reads CASSQLDRANTGELFF. As DNA, the CDR3 is TGTGCCAGCAGCCAACTAGACAGGGCCAACACCGGGGAGCTGTTTTTT. The chain recombines TRBV7-9 with TRBJ2-2, with TRBD1 identical over 7 bases. The ends lost 5 bases at V and 2 bases at J; junction bases unmatched: 8. This CDR3 is built from 16 residues. CDR1 and CDR2 (germline): SEHNR, FQNEAQ (reference sequence).

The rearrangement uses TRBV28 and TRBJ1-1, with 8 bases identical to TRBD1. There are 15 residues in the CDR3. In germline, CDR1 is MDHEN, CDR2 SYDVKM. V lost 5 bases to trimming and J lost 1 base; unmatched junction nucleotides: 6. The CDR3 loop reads CASSPNRGKNTEAFF. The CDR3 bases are TGTGCCAGCAGTCCCAACAGGGGGAAGAACACTGAAGCTTTCTTT.

This chain's CDR3 is CASSLDGQPNSPLHF. For the CDR3, the DNA is TGTGCCAGCAGCTTGGATGGACAGCCTAATTCACCCCTCCACTTT. This chain uses TRBV5-4 with TRBJ1-6; possible D gene TRBD1, 6 bases. Trimming took 0 bases from V and 6 from J, leaving 10 bases between them. The CDR3 covers 15 residues. CDR1 is SGHNT, CDR2 YYREEE, per germline (reference sequence).

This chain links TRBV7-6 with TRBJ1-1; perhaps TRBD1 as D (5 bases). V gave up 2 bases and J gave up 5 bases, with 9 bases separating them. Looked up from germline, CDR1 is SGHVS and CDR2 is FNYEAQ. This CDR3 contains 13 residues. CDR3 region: CASSLTQGTEAFF. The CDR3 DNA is TGTGCCAGCAGCTTAACCCAGGGTACTGAAGCTTTCTTT.

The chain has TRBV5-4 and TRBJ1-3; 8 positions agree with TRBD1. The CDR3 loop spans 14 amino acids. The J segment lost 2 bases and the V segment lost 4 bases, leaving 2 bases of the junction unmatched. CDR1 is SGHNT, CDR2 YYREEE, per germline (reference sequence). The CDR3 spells CASSPTGAGNTIYF. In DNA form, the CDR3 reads TGTGCCAGCAGCCCGACAGGGGCTGGAAACACCATATATTTT.

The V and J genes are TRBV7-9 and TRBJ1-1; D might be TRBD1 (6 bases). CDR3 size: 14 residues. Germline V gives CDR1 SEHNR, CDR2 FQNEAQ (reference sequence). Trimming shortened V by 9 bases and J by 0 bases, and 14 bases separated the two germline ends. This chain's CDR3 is CASARTGMNTEAFF. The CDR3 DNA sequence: TGTGCCAGTGCACGAACAGGGATGAACACTGAAGCTTTCTTT.

DNA of the CDR3: TGCGCCAGCAGCTTGGCCGGGAACTCGGGGGAAAAACTGTTTTTT. Translated: CASSLAGNSGEKLFF. The chain links TRBV5-1 to TRBJ1-4; D gene uncertain. CDR3 length equals 15 residues. Trimming cost V 0 bases and J 8 bases, with 14 bases left between them. Germline V lookup: CDR1 SGHRS, CDR2 YFSETQ. The full variable domain, completed using reference TRBV5-1 and TRBJ1-4, is KAGVTQTPRYLIKTRGQQVTLSCSPISGHRSVSWYQQTPGQGLQFLFEYFSETQRNKGNFPGRFSGRQFSNSRSEMNVSTLELGDSALYLCASSLAGNSGEKLFFGSGTQLSVL.

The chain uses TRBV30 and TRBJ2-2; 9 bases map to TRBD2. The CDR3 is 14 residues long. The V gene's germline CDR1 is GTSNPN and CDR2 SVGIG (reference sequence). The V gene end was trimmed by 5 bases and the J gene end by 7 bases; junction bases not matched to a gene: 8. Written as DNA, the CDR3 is TGTGCCTGGGCGTCGGGACTAGCAGGCGGGGAGCTGTTTTTT. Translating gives CAWASGLAGGELFF.

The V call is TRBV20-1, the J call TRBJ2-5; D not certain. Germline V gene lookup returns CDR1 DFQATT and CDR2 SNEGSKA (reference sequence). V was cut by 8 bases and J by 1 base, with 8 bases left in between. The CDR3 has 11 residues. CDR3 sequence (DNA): TGCAGTCACACCCCCCAAGAGACCCAGTACTTC. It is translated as CSHTPQETQYF.